This T cell receptor (beta chain) was sequenced for a study of radiotherapy plus CTLA-4 blockade in lung cancer. Germline V gene sequence: CDR1 ENHRY, CDR2 SYGVKD. The CDR3 is made up of 13 amino acids. Trimming left V 5 bases short and J 5 bases short, with 13 bases between. Findings and caveats of the study: There was expansion of tumor-derived TCR clones in blood after radiotherapy plus ipilimumab. Alongside interferon-beta, early blood T cell clone dynamics were reportedly the best predictor of response.

This clone was counted a single time. Its cognate antigen is unknown. Some clones are missing from TCRdb's copy, which holds only in-frame ones; the method was immunoSEQ multiplex PCR. The sample holds 80,000 or so clones, roughly four fifths seen once. The clonotype comes from a human donor with non-small cell lung cancer who had stable disease on radiotherapy plus ipilimumab. V usage is TRBV10-3 and J usage is TRBJ2-7; no firm D call. This material consisted of peripheral blood, taken from a patient treated with radiotherapy plus ipilimumab. CDR3 coding DNA: TGTGCCATCAGTCTAAAACCAAGGGACGAGCAGTACTTC. Its protein product is CAISLKPRDEQYF.